Listed below are T cell receptor beta chains from one sample, sequenced in a study of CXCR3-negative and CXCR3-positive naive CD8 T cells. Reanalyzing the 5' RACE reads, TCRdb keeps one entry per CDR3 protein, without DNA. Recorded for this sample: about 98,000 distinct CDR3 sequences. Material for sequencing was naive CXCR3+ CD8+ T cells from blood. The origin of the receptors is a human donor in good health. Some clones in this sample may be carry-over from other donors' samples. Both conserved end residues are part of each CDR3. Each record gives: J gene, clone size, V gene, CDR3 protein. Size is omitted from some rows. Given values are once, few, many or a class for expanded clones.

TRBJ2-1,-,TRBV29-1,CSVDGLAVTNNEQFF
TRBJ1-1,-,TRBV29-1,CSVGTHRPEAFF
TRBJ2-1,-,TRBV27,CASSLTQRNYNEQFF
TRBJ1-4,-,TRBV19,CASNEGRTNEKLFF
TRBJ2-1,-,TRBV7-6,CASSPGLALNYNEQFF
TRBJ2-1,-,TRBV7-8,CASTIAGGPYNEQFF
TRBJ1-2,-,TRBV5-1,CASSLSQGGGYGYTF
TRBJ2-7,-,TRBV20-1,CSARDWGDYEQYF
TRBJ1-4,-,TRBV29-1,CSVGPVATNEKLFF
TRBJ2-7,-,TRBV29-1,CSVEDLSTGQYF
TRBJ1-2,-,TRBV4-2,CASSHLDRDPGPGGGYTF
TRBJ2-7,-,TRBV15,CATRKLPDQSSYEQYF
TRBJ2-1,-,TRBV6-5,CASSLGEGNEQFF
TRBJ1-1,-,TRBV4-1,CASSLSRLLNTEAFF
TRBJ2-7,-,TRBV5-1,CASSFSAGEVYEQYF
TRBJ2-2,-,TRBV14,CASSQRPGQGAQVGELFF
TRBJ2-7,-,TRBV5-6,CASSFGVAIGLRRYF
TRBJ2-5,-,TRBV29-1,CSVELAGDWETQYF
TRBJ1-2,-,TRBV10-3,CAISVASELIYGYTF
TRBJ1-2,-,TRBV5-1,CASSSPEQGDYGYTF
TRBJ2-1,-,TRBV3-1,CASSQDSLAGDNEQFF
TRBJ1-4,medium-sized,TRBV4-3,CASSQDVGGGVEKLFF
TRBJ2-7,-,TRBV9,CASSPTDSLPPYEQYF
TRBJ1-5,-,TRBV4-1,CASSQEWQGAQPQHF
TRBJ2-3,-,TRBV27,CASSLNSANPTDTQYF
TRBJ1-6,-,TRBV4-1,CASSRTGLNSPLHF
TRBJ2-3,-,TRBV9,CASSGTPRTDTQYF
TRBJ1-4,-,TRBV28,CATQGATNEKLFF
TRBJ2-5,-,TRBV23-1,CASSQSICGHMYQETQYF
TRBJ2-7,-,TRBV10-3,CAITDPSGRVEQYF
TRBJ2-7,-,TRBV11-2,CASSFHYEQYF
TRBJ2-1,-,TRBV7-9,CASSTRTSDEQFF
TRBJ2-7,-,TRBV4-3,CASSQAVSGSYEQYF
TRBJ1-1,-,TRBV29-1,CSVGEWMGTYTEAFF
TRBJ2-1,-,TRBV20-1,CSARGRGIEQFF
TRBJ2-7,-,TRBV9,CASSLGLADLSEQYF
TRBJ2-7,-,TRBV11-2,CASSLTGGSSYEQYF
TRBJ2-2,-,TRBV29-1,CSVEENTGELFF
TRBJ1-1,-,TRBV2,CASRDRMNTEAFF
TRBJ2-7,-,TRBV4-1,CASSQSSSSDEQYF
TRBJ2-2,-,TRBV2,CARTGGSNTGELFF
TRBJ1-6,-,TRBV28,CASSLGTANSPLHF
TRBJ1-5,-,TRBV6-2/TRBV6-3,CASSYAGQPQHF
TRBJ1-5,-,TRBV15,CATSTGGNQPQHF
TRBJ2-1,-,TRBV29-1,CSVGWGLAGLSQQFF
TRBJ1-3,-,TRBV6-5,CASSYRDSDTIYF
TRBJ2-2,-,TRBV28,CASSLPGQGSGELFF
TRBJ2-5,-,TRBV27,CASSLGTAETQYF
TRBJ2-1,-,TRBV28,CASSFRTGFQGGPFF
TRBJ2-1,-,TRBV27,CASSPSGLHNEQFF
TRBJ2-7,-,TRBV20-1,CSARGTGYLEQYF
TRBJ2-5,-,TRBV4-1,CASSPVVLGGQRRTSKWETQYF
TRBJ1-1,-,TRBV12-3/TRBV12-4,CASSFGGNTEAFF
TRBJ2-3,-,TRBV12-3/TRBV12-4,CASKQKGTDTQYF